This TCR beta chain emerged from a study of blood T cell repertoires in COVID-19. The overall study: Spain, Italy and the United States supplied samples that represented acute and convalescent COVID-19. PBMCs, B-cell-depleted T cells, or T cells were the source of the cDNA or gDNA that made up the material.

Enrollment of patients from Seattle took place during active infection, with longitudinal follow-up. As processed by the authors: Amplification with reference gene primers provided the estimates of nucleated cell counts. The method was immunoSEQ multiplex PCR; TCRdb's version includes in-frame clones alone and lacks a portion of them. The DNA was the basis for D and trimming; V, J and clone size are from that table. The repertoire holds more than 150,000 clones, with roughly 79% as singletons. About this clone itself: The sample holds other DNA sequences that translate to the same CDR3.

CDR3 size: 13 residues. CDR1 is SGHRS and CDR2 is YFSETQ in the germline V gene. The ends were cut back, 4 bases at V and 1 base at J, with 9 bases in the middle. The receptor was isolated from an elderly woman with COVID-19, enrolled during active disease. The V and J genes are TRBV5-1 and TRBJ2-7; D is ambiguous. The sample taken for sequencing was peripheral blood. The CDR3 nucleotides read TGCGCCAGCAGCGAACCGGGTTCCTACGAGCAGTACTTC. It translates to CASSEPGSYEQYF.